The present T cell receptor (beta chain) was sequenced within a study of cytomegalovirus exposure and HLA in healthy donors. On the study more broadly: In an earlier analysis, 90 million to 120 million unique TCR beta sequences were found from 150 million to 200 million T cells.

Overall study findings and caveats: Later analysis reportedly placed an Asian-associated ancestry cluster below the approximately 730-donor mean in N-insertions. Later on, an analysis found that several of the most significant clusters appeared to be linked to common viral pathogens, which included parvovirus B19.

This clone showed up just once. Its antigen is undetermined. Primers: 60 Vbeta forward and 13 Jbeta reverse. TCRdb's table, derived via immunoSEQ multiplex PCR, lists solely in-frame clones and lacks some. This sample has about 160,000 clones; around 75% occur once, and the top ten carry about 3%. V was pared by 6 bases and J by 7 bases, with 15 bases between. The CDR3 consists of 14 residues. Germline CDR1 reads SNHLY; CDR2 reads FYNNEI. The chain employs TRBV2 and TRBJ2-2, with D perhaps TRBD2 (5 bases). The sequencing input was PBMCs. This clonotype was obtained from a woman aged 45-60 years in good health and CMV-seropositive. The CDR3 loop reads CASSPLGVGGELFF. CDR3 sequence (DNA): TGTGCCAGCAGCCCCCTCGGGGTCGGCGGGGAGCTGTTTTTT.